This T cell receptor (beta chain) was captured by sequencing in a study of cytomegalovirus exposure and HLA in healthy donors. The protocol was immunoSEQ multiplex PCR, while the TCRdb copy is restricted to in-frame clones and leaves out a portion. The sample lists some 110,000 clones; around 86% were seen once. Germline CDR1 KGHSY, CDR2 FQNENV. The ends were cut back, 0 bases at V and 0 bases at J, with 14 bases in the middle. The CDR3 loop spans 17 amino acids. Separation from the roughly 670-subject first cohort characterized the 120-subject validation cohort, to which the donors belonged. Of note for this clone: Its antigen is not identified.

Whole-study results and caveats: The study flagged 150 to 200 TCR beta chains as cytomegalovirus-associated. It was confirmed in vitro that a few of the CMV-associated chains were specific for CMV antigens. Most TCRs appeared rarely, but some public TCRs recurred in many donors.

The chain couples TRBV16 to TRBJ2-5, with D possibly being TRBD1 (6 bases). Sequencing was carried out using PBMCs. This sequence was found in a man between 18 and 35 years old in good health and CMV-seronegative. CDR3 coding DNA: TGTGCCAGCAGCCAATCGGTGGCAGGGGCCAACCAAGAGACCCAGTACTTC. This sequence encodes CASSQSVAGANQETQYF.